The 22 T cell receptor beta chains given below trace back to one sample, sequenced in a study of T cells in women clearing cervical HPV infection. Using immunoSEQ multiplex PCR, the repertoire was profiled, and TCRdb retains in-frame clones only, with some absent. The sample shows roughly 20,000 clones, and approximately 5.3% sits with its ten largest clones. Sequencing used blood buffy coat. The receptors stem from a woman aged 18 to 69 with a cervical HPV16 infection that either progressed to CIN3+ or cleared (not recorded which).

As concerns this clone: Sequencing ends 3 residues short of the CDR3 end; the germline J gene provides the rest. V is TRBV20-1 and J is TRBJ2-3; D gene uncertain. V lost 4 bases, J lost 0 bases, and 14 bases lay in between. The CDR3 has 15 residues. Looked up from germline, CDR1 is DFQATT and CDR2 is SNEGSKA (reference sequence). CDR3 DNA, as far as it was read: TGCAGTGCTACAGCGCCAACCACTAGCACAGATACG. Its translation is CSATAPTTSTDT. The CDR3, in full, reads CSATAPTTSTDTQYF.

A remark on this clone: Read coverage stops 3 residues before the CDR3 terminus; the germline J gene supplies the remainder. The rearrangement joins TRBV7-2 to TRBJ1-1; 9 bases are a match to TRBD1. The junction had 4 bases not matched to a gene; V was cut back by 5 bases and J by 0 bases. Germline V gives CDR1 SGHTA, CDR2 FQGNSA. The CDR3 covers 15 residues. The DNA read from the CDR3 is TGTGCCAGCAGCGCCCGACAGGGGGTGAACACTGAA. This encodes CASSARQGVNTE. In full, the CDR3 is CASSARQGVNTEAFF.

As for this clone: The sequence runs out 3 residues before the end of the CDR3; the remainder is reconstructed from the germline J gene. The V and J genes are TRBV13 and TRBJ2-1, with 11 bases identical to TRBD2. Germline CDR1 and CDR2: PRHDT and FYEKMQ (reference sequence). V lost 5 bases to trimming and J lost 8 bases; unmatched junction nucleotides: 8. CDR3 length: 15 residues. The part of the CDR3 DNA that was read is TGTGCCAGCAGCCTCTCCGGGACTAGCGGTGATGAG. Protein: CASSLSGTSGDE. The complete CDR3 sequence is CASSLSGTSGDEQFF. Drawing the rest from reference TRBV13 and TRBJ2-1, the complete variable domain is AAGVIQSPRHLIKEKRETATLKCYPIPRHDTVYWYQQGPGQDPQFLISFYEKMQSDKGSIPDRFSAQQFSDYHSELNMSSLELGDSALYFCASSLSGTSGDEQFFGPGTRLTVL.

Remarks on this clone: Read sequence stops 3 residues before the CDR3 end, and the germline J gene provides the missing end. The chain has TRBV19 and TRBJ2-3; 7 bases are shared with TRBD1. The CDR3 has 16 residues. V trimming: 5 bases; J trimming: 2 bases; junction bases outside the gene matches: 10. Germline CDR1 reads LNHDA; CDR2 reads SQIVND (reference sequence). The part of the CDR3 DNA that was read is TGTGCCAGTAGTCGCCCAGACAGGGTGGACACAGATACG. This translates into CASSRPDRVDTDT. Given in full, the CDR3 is CASSRPDRVDTDTQYF. The full variable domain, its missing parts supplied by reference TRBV19 and TRBJ2-3, is DGGITQSPKYLFRKEGQNVTLSCEQNLNHDAMYWYRQDPGQGLRLIYYSQIVNDFQKGDIAEGYSVSREKKESFPLTVTSAQKNPTAFYLCASSRPDRVDTDTQYFGPGTRLTVL.

To note about this clone: The CDR3 end lies 3 residues beyond the end of the read and is filled in from the germline J gene. V is TRBV11-1 and J is TRBJ1-3, with 7 bases matching TRBD1. The V gene's germline CDR1 is SGHAT and CDR2 FQDESV (reference sequence). V trimming: 3 bases; J trimming: 2 bases; junction bases outside the gene matches: 4. The CDR3 spans 15 residues. The sequenced part of the CDR3 DNA is TGTGCCAGCAGCTTGACAGGGACTCCTGGAAACACC. Translation: CASSLTGTPGNT. In full, the CDR3 is CASSLTGTPGNTIYF.

Regarding this clone: The CDR3 end falls 3 residues outside the read, so it is completed with the germline J gene. The chain links TRBV7-6 to TRBJ2-7, with TRBD2 matching 9 bases. This CDR3 comprises 15 residues. Germline V gene data show CDR1 as SGHVS and CDR2 as FNYEAQ. V was pared by 2 bases and J by 1 base, with 3 bases of the junction left unmatched. The DNA read from the CDR3 is TGTGCCAGCAGCTTAACTAGCGGGCCTTCCTACGAG. Translated: CASSLTSGPSYE. From start to end, the CDR3 is CASSLTSGPSYEQYF.

As concerns this clone: The read ends 3 residues shy of where the CDR3 ends; the end is completed using the germline J gene. The chain employs TRBV11-2 and TRBJ2-5; D uncertain. This CDR3 contains 11 residues. Trimming cost V 5 bases and J 5 bases, with 6 bases left between them. Germline lookup yields CDR1 SGHAT and CDR2 FQNNGV. CDR3 loop: CASSLWETQYF. Incomplete CDR3 DNA: TGTGCCAGCAGCCTATGGGAGACC. Supplemented by reference TRBV11-2 and TRBJ2-5, the full variable domain reads EAGVAQSPRYKIIEKRQSVAFWCNPISGHATLYWYQQILGQGPKLLIQFQNNGVVDDSQLPKDRFSAERLKGVDSTLKIQPAKLEDSAVYLCASSLWETQYFGPGTRLLVL.

Of note for this clone: From the germline J gene comes the end of the CDR3, since the read stops 3 residues before it. The V call is TRBV15, the J call TRBJ1-1; D is possibly TRBD1 (6 bases). There are 15 residues in the CDR3. Trimming left V 3 bases short and J 3 bases short, with 14 bases between. Per the germline V gene, CDR1 is LNHNV and CDR2 is YYDKDF (reference sequence). Partial CDR3 DNA: TGTGCCACCAGCAGCCCGGGACAACTATACACTGAA. Translated, it gives CATSSPGQLYTE. The CDR3 in its entirety is CATSSPGQLYTEAFF.

Notes on this clone: The read comes to an end 3 residues before the CDR3 does, leaving the germline J gene to fill in the end. The rearrangement joins TRBV6-1 to TRBJ2-3; 12 bases line up with TRBD2. CDR1 is MNHNS and CDR2 is SASEGT in the germline V gene. This CDR3 comprises 15 residues. Incomplete CDR3 DNA: TGTGCCAGCAGTGATCTAGCGGGGGGGCCACAGACG. Protein: CASSDLAGGPQT. The full CDR3 sequence reads CASSDLAGGPQTQYF.

With respect to this clone: Read sequence stops 3 residues before the CDR3 end, and the germline J gene provides the missing end. The gene calls are TRBV30 and TRBJ1-2, with 7 bases matching TRBD1. CDR1 and CDR2 from the germline V gene are GTSNPN and SVGIG (reference sequence). The CDR3 contains 13 residues. The CDR3: CAWGRDSTRGYTF. Incomplete CDR3 DNA: TGTGCCTGGGGAAGGGACAGCACGAGGGGC.

With regard to this clone: The DNA ends 3 residues before the CDR3 does, and the rest of the CDR3 is filled in from the germline J gene. The chain carries TRBV28 and TRBJ2-5; 7 bases are a match to TRBD2. This CDR3 contains 14 residues. The germline V gene has CDR1 MDHEN and CDR2 SYDVKM. V lost 8 bases, J lost 5 bases, and 11 bases stayed unmatched. The CDR3 here is CASRAGRGWETQYF. CDR3 bases read: TGTGCCAGCCGCGCCGGGCGGGGGTGGGAGACC.

Details on this clone: The read falls 3 residues short of the CDR3 end, and the missing part is taken from the germline J gene. The rearrangement uses TRBV7-9 and TRBJ2-6; D not resolved. The germline V gene has CDR1 SEHNR and CDR2 FQNEAQ (reference sequence). V dropped 7 bases and J dropped 0 bases, with 4 bases sitting between them. There are 13 residues in the CDR3. The part of the CDR3 DNA that was read is TGTGCCAGCACCCTCTCTGGGGCCAACGTC. This gives the protein CASTLSGANV. The full CDR3 reads CASTLSGANVLTF.

For this clone: Read sequence stops 3 residues before the CDR3 end, and the germline J gene provides the missing end. The J gene is TRBJ2-1, the V gene TRBV19; TRBD2 agrees at 7 bases. The germline CDR1 and CDR2 sequences are LNHDA and SQIVND (reference sequence). This CDR3 contains 14 residues. Trimming took 5 bases from V and 9 from J; bases not matched to a gene: 10. CDR3 amino acids: CASSPGLTYGEQFF. The CDR3 bases that were read are TGTGCCAGTAGTCCGGGACTAACATACGGTGAG.

About this clone itself: The CDR3 end is not reached by the read, which stops 3 residues before it; the germline J gene fills it in. The chain has TRBV2 and TRBJ1-6, with no clear D. Deletions cut 8 bases from V and 0 bases from J, with 5 bases between. Germline loops: CDR1 SNHLY, CDR2 FYNNEI. The CDR3 runs 13 residues. CDR3 region: CASRSSYNSPLHF. Incomplete CDR3 DNA: TGTGCCAGCCGTAGCTCCTATAATTCACCC. Together with reference TRBV2 and TRBJ1-6, the CDR3 gives the full variable domain: EPEVTQTPSHQVTQMGQEVILRCVPISNHLYFYWYRQILGQKVEFLVSFYNNEISEKSEIFDDQFSVERPDGSNFTLKIRSTKLEDSAMYFCASRSSYNSPLHFGNGTRLTVT.

With regard to this clone: The read terminates 3 residues ahead of where the CDR3 ends, so the germline J gene completes it. This sequence joins TRBV7-6 and TRBJ2-3, with TRBD2 identical over 7 bases. The CDR3 runs 14 residues. Germline V gene data show CDR1 as SGHVS and CDR2 as FNYEAQ. Trimming cost V 6 bases and J 3 bases; bases outside gene matches: 6. The CDR3: CASRESGVTDTQYF. The covered CDR3 bases are TGTGCCAGCAGGGAGAGCGGGGTTACAGATACG.

Regarding this clone: The read is 3 residues too short to cover the CDR3 end, so that end is filled in from the germline J gene. The genes are TRBV2 and TRBJ2-5; 12 bases fit TRBD1. The V gene's germline CDR1 is SNHLY and CDR2 FYNNEI. The CDR3 consists of 15 residues. The ends lost 5 bases at V and 6 bases at J; junction bases unmatched: 7. This chain's CDR3 is CASSLGTGGAKTQYF. The covered CDR3 bases are TGTGCCAGCAGTTTGGGGACAGGGGGCGCGAAGACC.

On this clone: The CDR3 end lies 3 residues beyond the end of the read and is filled in from the germline J gene. V is TRBV4-2 and J is TRBJ2-4, with TRBD1 as a possible D gene (5 bases). This CDR3 comprises 16 residues. V lost 0 bases to trimming and J lost 1 base, with 10 bases between them. Germline-derived CDR1 and CDR2 are LGHNA and YNFKEQ. CDR3 DNA (partial): TGTGCCAGCAGCCAAGATCTCAGGGTCGCCAAAAACATT. This gives the protein CASSQDLRVAKNI. The whole CDR3 reads CASSQDLRVAKNIQYF.

About this clone: The read ends 3 residues shy of where the CDR3 ends; the end is completed using the germline J gene. V and J are TRBV19 and TRBJ1-5; possibly TRBD1 for D (6 bases). Trimming took 6 bases from V and 5 from J, leaving 20 bases between them. Germline V lookup: CDR1 LNHDA, CDR2 SQIVND (reference sequence). CDR3 size: 16 residues. CDR3 bases read: TGTGCCAGTAGGGGCGCGACAGGCCGGAGAGATCAGCCC. Translated, it gives CASRGATGRRDQP. The complete CDR3 reads CASRGATGRRDQPQHF.

CDR3 sequence: CASSAQGAGTRELFF. Incomplete CDR3 DNA: TGTGCCAGCAGCGCCCAGGGGGCGGGAACCAGGGAG. The V and J genes are TRBV7-6 and TRBJ2-2; TRBD1 matches at 8 bases. The DNA ends 3 residues before the CDR3 does, and the rest of the CDR3 is filled in from the germline J gene. Germline V CDR1 and CDR2: SGHVS, FNYEAQ. Germline trimming cut 5 bases from V and 9 bases from J; bases unmatched to any gene: 11. The CDR3 has 15 amino acids.

Of note for this clone: The read falls 3 residues short of the CDR3 end, and the missing part is taken from the germline J gene. This rearrangement joins TRBV14 to TRBJ1-1; D might be TRBD1 (6 bases). CDR1 and CDR2 (germline): SGHDN, FVKESK. Between the trimmed V and J ends, which lost 2 bases and 0 bases, there was a span of 16 bases. The CDR3 is 17 residues long. The CDR3 protein is CASSQLGQGRMNTEAFF. The DNA read from the CDR3 is TGTGCCAGCAGCCAATTGGGTCAGGGGCGAATGAACACTGAA.

On this clone itself: The CDR3 extends 3 residues past the end of the read, so its final part is completed from the germline J gene. This chain joins TRBV30 and TRBJ2-5; 8 bases map to TRBD2. The V gene end was trimmed by 1 base and the J gene end by 3 bases; junction bases not matched to a gene: 1. CDR3 length equals 13 residues. Germline CDR1 reads GTSNPN; CDR2 reads SVGIG (reference sequence). The covered CDR3 bases are TGTGCCTGGAGTGACGGGGGGGAAGAGACC. It encodes CAWSDGGEET. The full CDR3 is CAWSDGGEETQYF.

Concerning this clone itself: Coverage ceases 3 residues before the CDR3 finishes, and the germline J gene fills in the end. J is TRBJ2-3 and V is TRBV4-2; 7 positions match TRBD1. This CDR3 has 15 residues. Germline V gene sequence: CDR1 LGHNA, CDR2 YNFKEQ. The V and J ends lost 7 bases and 6 bases, in that order; junction bases with no gene match: 13. The CDR3 reads CASTPWDSLADTQYF. The sequenced part of the CDR3 DNA is TGTGCCAGCACCCCTTGGGACAGCCTCGCGGATACG.